Below, 3 T cell receptor beta chains from the same sample are listed, as sequenced in a study of Ad26.COV2.S vaccination and SARS-CoV-2 variants (dated by TCRdb to the early 2020s). The sample's treatment or condition, from its label and the paper: around 19 received Ad26.COV2.S at low or high dose, single or two shots; 5 received placebo; per-sample allocation not given. Repertoires of vaccine and placebo recipients were sequenced from samples taken on day 63 after the first injection. The library was generated by the immunoSEQ multiplex PCR assay. TCRdb's version of the immuneACCESS table is confined to in-frame rearrangements and falls short of the full clone set. An unresolved V gene accounts for under half of the shortfall where checked; the remainder is of unknown origin. The sample profile shows a few hundred thousand clones; around 93% of them were found once. Of the sample, about 1.6% falls within the top ten clones.

Sequencing was performed on peripheral blood, taken in a trial of Ad26.COV2.S vaccine versus placebo. Every receptor here comes from a person aged 18 to 59 who received the Ad26.COV2.S COVID-19 vaccine or a placebo.

This sequence joins TRBV2 and TRBJ1-4; D is uncertain. Between the trimmed V and J ends, which lost 3 bases and 8 bases, there was a span of 13 bases. Germline CDR1 reads SNHLY; CDR2 reads FYNNEI. There are 14 residues in the CDR3. CDR3 nucleotides: TGTGCCAGCAGTGATGGCGGGCGTAGCGAAAAACTGTTTTTT. Protein: CASSDGGRSEKLFF.

The chain links TRBV27 to TRBJ1-4, with a weak D call TRBD1 (5 bases). Looked up from germline, CDR1 is MNHEY and CDR2 is SMNVEV (reference sequence). The V end lost 8 bases, the J end lost 8 bases, and 9 bases lay between the germline ends. The CDR3 contains 11 residues. CDR3 in amino acids: CASYSGEKLFF. In DNA, the CDR3 is TGTGCCAGCTACTCAGGGGAAAAACTGTTTTTT.

The CDR3 DNA is TGTGCCAGCAGCTTCGAGGGGGGGGCCAACAATGAGCAGTTCTTC. This sequence encodes CASSFEGGANNEQFF. This chain links TRBV11-2 with TRBJ2-1; weak D call: TRBD2 (7 bases). Trimming left V 3 bases short and J 5 bases short, with 14 bases between. This CDR3 is built from 15 residues. Germline V gene lookup returns CDR1 SGHAT and CDR2 FQNNGV.